This TCR beta chain was found in a study of shared clonotypes between healthy human individuals. This CDR3 is built from 13 residues. V gave up 7 bases and J gave up 8 bases, with 16 bases separating them. Germline V gene lookup returns CDR1 SGHAT and CDR2 FQDESV (reference sequence). The assay was immunoSEQ multiplex PCR, and TCRdb's table has in-frame clones only and misses some. Among 740,000 or so clones listed, about 80% were seen once. Among the donors, all were Caucasian adults who lived in Nashville, Tennessee. The clonotype comes from a woman in her 30s in good health. The chain has TRBV11-1 and TRBJ2-3; D uncertain. Sequenced material: memory CD4+ T cells sorted from blood. Subset defined: CD45RA-negative fraction. The CDR3 loop is CASTPWVSGTQYF. CDR3 nucleotides: TGTGCCAGCACCCCCTGGGTATCGGGTACGCAGTATTTT.